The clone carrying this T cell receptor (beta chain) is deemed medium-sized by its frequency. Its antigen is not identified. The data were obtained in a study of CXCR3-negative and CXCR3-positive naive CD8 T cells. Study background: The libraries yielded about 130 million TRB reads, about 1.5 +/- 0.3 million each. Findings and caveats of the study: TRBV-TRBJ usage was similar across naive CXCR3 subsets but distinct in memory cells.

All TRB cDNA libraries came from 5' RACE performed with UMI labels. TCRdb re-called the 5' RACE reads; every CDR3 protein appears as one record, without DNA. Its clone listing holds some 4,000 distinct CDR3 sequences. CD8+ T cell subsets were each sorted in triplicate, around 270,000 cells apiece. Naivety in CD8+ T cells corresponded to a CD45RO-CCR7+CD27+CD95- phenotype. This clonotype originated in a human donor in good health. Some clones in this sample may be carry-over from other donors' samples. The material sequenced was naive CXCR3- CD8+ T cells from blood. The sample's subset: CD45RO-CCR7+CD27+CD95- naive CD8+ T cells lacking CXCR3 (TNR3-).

The CDR3 loop is CASSQTSGAYNEQFF. The genes are TRBV11-2 and TRBJ2-1; TCRdb returns TRBD2, unconfirmable since there is no DNA. Germline lookup yields CDR1 SGHAT and CDR2 FQNNGV. The CDR3 has 15 amino acids. Together with reference TRBV11-2 and TRBJ2-1, the CDR3 gives the full variable domain: EAGVAQSPRYKIIEKRQSVAFWCNPISGHATLYWYQQILGQGPKLLIQFQNNGVVDDSQLPKDRFSAERLKGVDSTLKIQPAKLEDSAVYLCASSQTSGAYNEQFFGPGTRLTVL.